This entry concerns a single TCR beta chain. What it binds is not known. This sample stems from a study of T cell responses to AZD1222 COVID-19 vaccine. Trimming at V came to 3 bases and at J to 8 bases, leaving 8 bases not matched to a gene. CDR1 and CDR2 (germline): SGHNT, YENEEA. The CDR3 loop spans 15 amino acids. Produced via immunoSEQ multiplex PCR; TCRdb's table is partial and in-frame only. Of 180,000 or so clones in the sample, about 90% were seen once. Study-level points and caveats: Donor demographics were predominantly white British with a female majority; clonal diversity may be underestimated.

The sequencing used peripheral blood, collected 28 days after the second dose of the MenACWY control vaccine. The receptor's source is an adult who received the MenACWY meningococcal vaccine as a control. The chain employs TRBV11-3 and TRBJ2-1, with 9 bases lining up with TRBD1. The CDR3 nucleotides are TGTGCCAGCAGCTTTTACGGACAGGGGAACGATGAGCAGTTCTTC. Its protein is CASSFYGQGNDEQFF.